This T cell receptor (beta chain) was recorded in a study of shared clonotypes between healthy human individuals. Across the study: CD4 naive and CD4 memory each took three plates per donor, while CD8 naive took two and CD8 memory one.

Germline CDR1 ENHRY, CDR2 SYGVKD. The CDR3 consists of 14 residues. The ends were cut back, 6 bases at V and 6 bases at J, with 14 bases in the middle. General observations from the study: Naive CD4 clonotypes overlapped across a handful of donors at about 5.2%.

An even split of each subset's genomic DNA across several immunoSEQ plates was performed. The data were produced by immunoSEQ multiplex PCR, yet TCRdb's version contains in-frame clones alone and is incomplete. The sample includes about 2 million clones, 85% to 95% of them seen just once. The investigators split CD4+ cells into a CD45RA+ naive subset and a CD45RA-negative memory subset. Concerning this clone itself: As yet, its antigen is unknown.

What was sequenced was naive CD4+ T cells sorted from blood. The subset denotes: CD45RA+ positively selected. The chain employs TRBV10-3 and TRBJ1-4, with D uncertain. The receptor was derived from a man aged 18 to 30 in good health. As DNA, the CDR3 is TGTGCCATCAGGAGTGATCGTGGGGATGAAAAACTGTTTTTT. This encodes CAIRSDRGDEKLFF.